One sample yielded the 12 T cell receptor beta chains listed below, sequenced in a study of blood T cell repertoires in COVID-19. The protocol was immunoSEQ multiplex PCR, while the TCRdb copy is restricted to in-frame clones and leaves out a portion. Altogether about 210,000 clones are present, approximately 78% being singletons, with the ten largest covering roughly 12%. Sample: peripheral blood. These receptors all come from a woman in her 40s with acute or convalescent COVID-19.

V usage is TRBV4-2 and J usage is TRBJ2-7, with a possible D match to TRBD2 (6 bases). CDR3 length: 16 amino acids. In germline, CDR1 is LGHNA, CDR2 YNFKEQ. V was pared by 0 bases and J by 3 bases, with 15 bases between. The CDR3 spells CASSQDAAGTFYEQYF. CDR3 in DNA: TGTGCCAGCAGCCAAGATGCGGCAGGGACTTTCTACGAGCAGTACTTC.

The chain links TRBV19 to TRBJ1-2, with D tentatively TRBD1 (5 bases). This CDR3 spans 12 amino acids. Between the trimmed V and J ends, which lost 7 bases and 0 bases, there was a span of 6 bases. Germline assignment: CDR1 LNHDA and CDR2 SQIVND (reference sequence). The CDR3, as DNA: TGTGCCAGTACAGGGCCTAACTATGGCTACACCTTC. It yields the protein CASTGPNYGYTF.

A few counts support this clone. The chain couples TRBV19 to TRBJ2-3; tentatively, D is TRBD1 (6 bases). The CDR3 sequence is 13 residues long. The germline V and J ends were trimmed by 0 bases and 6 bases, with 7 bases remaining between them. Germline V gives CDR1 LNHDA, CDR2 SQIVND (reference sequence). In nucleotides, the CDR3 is TGTGCCAGTAGTATAGACCAGGGGGATACGCAGTATTTT. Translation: CASSIDQGDTQYF.

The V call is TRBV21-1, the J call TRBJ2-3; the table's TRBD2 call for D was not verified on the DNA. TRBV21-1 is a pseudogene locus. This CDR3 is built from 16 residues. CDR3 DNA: TGTGCCAGCAGCCCACCGACCGGGACTTGCACAGATACGCAGTATTTT. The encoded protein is CASSPPTGTCTDTQYF.

Here the CDR3 reads CASMVHISTDTQYF. DNA for the CDR3: TGTGCCAGCATGGTCCACATAAGCACAGATACGCAGTATTTT. This sequence joins TRBV7-2 and TRBJ2-3; D is unclear. The CDR3 has 14 amino acids. Germline V gene data show CDR1 as SGHTA and CDR2 as FQGNSA. V lost 7 bases and J lost 0, with 11 bases in between.

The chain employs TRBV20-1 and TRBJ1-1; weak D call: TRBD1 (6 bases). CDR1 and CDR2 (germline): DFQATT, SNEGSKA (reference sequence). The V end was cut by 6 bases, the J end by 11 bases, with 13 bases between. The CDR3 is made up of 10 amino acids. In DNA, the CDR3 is TGCAGTGCACAGGACAGATTCGCTTTCTTT. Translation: CSAQDRFAFF.

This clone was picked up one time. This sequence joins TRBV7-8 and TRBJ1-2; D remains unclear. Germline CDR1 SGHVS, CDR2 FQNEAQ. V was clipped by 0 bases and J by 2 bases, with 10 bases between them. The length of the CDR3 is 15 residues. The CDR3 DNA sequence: TGTGCCAGCAGCTTAGCGACTCAGCCAAACTATGGCTACACCTTC. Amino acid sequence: CASSLATQPNYGYTF.

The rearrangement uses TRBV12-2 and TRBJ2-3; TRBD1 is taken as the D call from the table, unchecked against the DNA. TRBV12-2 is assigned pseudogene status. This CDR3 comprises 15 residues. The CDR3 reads CASRLSDRSTDTQYF. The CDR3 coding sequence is TGTGCAAGTCGCTTAAGCGACAGGAGCACAGATACGCAGTATTTT.

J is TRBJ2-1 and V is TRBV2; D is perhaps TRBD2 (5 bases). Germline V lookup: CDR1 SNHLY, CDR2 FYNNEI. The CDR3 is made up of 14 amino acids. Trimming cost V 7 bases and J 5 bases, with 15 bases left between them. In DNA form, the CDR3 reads TGTGCCAGCAACGGATTTAGAGCGGACAATGAGCAGTTCTTC. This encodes CASNGFRADNEQFF.

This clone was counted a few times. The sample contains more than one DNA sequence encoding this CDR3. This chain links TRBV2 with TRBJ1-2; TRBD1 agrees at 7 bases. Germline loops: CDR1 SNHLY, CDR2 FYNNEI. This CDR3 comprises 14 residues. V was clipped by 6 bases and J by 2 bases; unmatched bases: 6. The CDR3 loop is CASRGDSLNYGYTF. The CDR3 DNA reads TGTGCCAGCAGGGGGGACAGCTTGAACTATGGCTACACCTTC.

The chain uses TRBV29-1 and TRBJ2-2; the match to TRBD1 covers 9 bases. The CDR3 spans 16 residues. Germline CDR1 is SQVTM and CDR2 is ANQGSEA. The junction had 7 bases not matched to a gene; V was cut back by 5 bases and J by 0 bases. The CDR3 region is CSVRYRGQSNTGELFF. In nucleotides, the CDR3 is TGCAGCGTTCGGTACAGGGGGCAATCGAACACCGGGGAGCTGTTTTTT.

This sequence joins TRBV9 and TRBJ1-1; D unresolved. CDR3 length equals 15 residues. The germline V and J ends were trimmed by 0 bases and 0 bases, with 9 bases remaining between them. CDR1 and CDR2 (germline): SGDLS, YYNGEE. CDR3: CASSVGGGLNTEAFF. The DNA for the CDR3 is TGTGCCAGCAGCGTAGGGGGAGGACTGAACACTGAAGCTTTCTTT. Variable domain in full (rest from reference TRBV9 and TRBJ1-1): DSGVTQTPKHLITATGQRVTLRCSPRSGDLSVYWYQQSLDQGLQFLIQYYNGEERAKGNILERFSAQQFPDLHSELNLSSLELGDSALYFCASSVGGGLNTEAFFGQGTRLTVV.